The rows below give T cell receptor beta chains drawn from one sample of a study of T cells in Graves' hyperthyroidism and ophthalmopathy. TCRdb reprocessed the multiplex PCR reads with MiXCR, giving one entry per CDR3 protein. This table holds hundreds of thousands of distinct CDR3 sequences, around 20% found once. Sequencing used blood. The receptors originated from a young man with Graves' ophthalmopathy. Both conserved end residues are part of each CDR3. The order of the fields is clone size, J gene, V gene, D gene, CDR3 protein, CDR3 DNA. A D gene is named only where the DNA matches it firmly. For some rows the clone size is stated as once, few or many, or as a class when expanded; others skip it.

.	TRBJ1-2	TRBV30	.	CAWSHGTSGRGYGYTF	TGTGCCTGGAGCCACGGGACTAGCGGGAGGGGGTATGGCTACACCTTC
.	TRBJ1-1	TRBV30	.	CAWSMGRGREPEAFF	TGTGCCTGGAGTATGGGGCGGGGAAGAGAACCTGAAGCTTTCTTT
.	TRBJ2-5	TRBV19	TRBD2	CASQSGRLARETQYF	TGTGCCAGTCAAAGCGGGCGACTAGCGCGAGAGACCCAGTACTTC
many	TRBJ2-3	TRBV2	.	CASTSRADTQYF	TGTGCCAGCACTAGCCGTGCGGATACGCAGTATTTT
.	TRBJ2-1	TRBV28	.	CATKGEGGPNEQFF	TGTGCCACAAAGGGGGAGGGAGGGCCGAATGAGCAGTTCTTC
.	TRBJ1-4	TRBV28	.	CASSFGGREKLFF	TGTGCCAGCAGTTTTGGGGGCCGTGAAAAACTGTTTTTT
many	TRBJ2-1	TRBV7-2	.	CASRVAVSSYNEQFF	TGTGCCAGCAGAGTAGCGGTTAGCTCCTACAATGAGCAGTTCTTC
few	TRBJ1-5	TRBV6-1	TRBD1	CASHTGDQPQHF	TGTGCCAGTCATACAGGGGATCAGCCCCAGCATTTT
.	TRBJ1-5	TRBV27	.	CASRPQGRDQPQHF	TGTGCCAGCAGGCCCCAGGGAAGGGATCAGCCCCAGCATTTT
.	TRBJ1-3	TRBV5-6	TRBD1	CASSLDRGPGNTIYF	TGTGCCAGCAGTTTGGACAGGGGGCCTGGAAACACCATATATTTT
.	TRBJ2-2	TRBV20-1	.	CSAGRGAGELFF	TGCAGTGCTGGGCGGGGCGCCGGGGAGCTGTTTTTT
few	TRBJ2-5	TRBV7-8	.	CASSLVIQETQYF	TGTGCCAGCAGCTTAGTGATACAAGAGACCCAGTACTTC
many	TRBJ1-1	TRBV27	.	CASSFKGMNTEAFF	TGTGCCAGCAGTTTCAAGGGGATGAACACTGAAGCTTTCTTT
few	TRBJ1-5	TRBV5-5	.	CASSLEMFGVQPQHF	TGTGCCAGCAGCTTGGAAATGTTTGGGGTTCAGCCCCAGCATTTT
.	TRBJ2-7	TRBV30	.	CAWSSPRDEQYF	TGTGCCTGGAGTTCCCCCAGAGACGAGCAGTACTTC
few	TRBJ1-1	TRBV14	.	CASSSPPDTEAFF	TGTGCCAGCAGTTCTCCACCGGACACTGAAGCTTTCTTT
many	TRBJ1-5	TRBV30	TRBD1	CACGTGRGDGNQPQHF	TGTGCCTGCGGGACAGGAAGAGGAGACGGCAATCAGCCCCAGCATTTT
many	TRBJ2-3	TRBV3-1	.	CASSQVSDTQYF	TGTGCCAGCAGCCAAGTGTCAGATACGCAGTATTTT
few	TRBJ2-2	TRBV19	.	CASSTGWGRANTGELFF	TGTGCCAGTAGTACGGGCTGGGGCAGGGCGAACACCGGGGAGCTGTTTTTT